This record concerns one T cell receptor beta chain sequence. The sample contains more than one DNA sequence encoding this CDR3. This specimen belongs to a study of blood T cell repertoires in COVID-19. Overall study context: Sites in the United States, Italy and Spain provided acute and convalescent COVID-19 samples.

The CDR3 sequence is 15 residues long. Per the germline V gene, CDR1 is LGHDT and CDR2 is YNNKEL (reference sequence). The ends lost 1 base at V and 6 bases at J; junction bases unmatched: 5. The authors' processing: Estimation of nucleated cell counts relied on the amplification of reference gene primers. The assay was immunoSEQ multiplex PCR, and TCRdb's table has in-frame clones only and misses some. The D gene and trimming were derived from the DNA, and the V and J assignments and clone size from that table. This table has 120,000 or so clones, about 79% appearing once. Material: peripheral blood. The clonotype was recovered from a woman of 80 years or more with active or convalescent COVID-19. The genes are TRBV3-1 (or the pseudogene TRBV3-2) and TRBJ1-5; TRBD1 matches at 8 bases. In nucleotides, the CDR3 is TGTGCCAGCAGCCAAGGCCGACAGGGGAGTCAGCCCCAGCATTTT. Translating it yields CASSQGRQGSQPQHF.